This entry is about one T cell receptor (beta chain). These data are taken from a study of control samples from healthy donors and cancer patients. Clones were sequenced by immunoSEQ multiplex PCR, and TCRdb holds only the in-frame ones, with some missing. This table has around 170,000 clones, around 94% appearing once. This clonotype originated in a man aged 25-45 years in good health. The sequenced material came from blood.

The CDR3 coding sequence is TGTGCCAGCAGTTTATTCGACTCCTACGAGCAGTACTTC. Its translation: CASSLFDSYEQYF. The chain links TRBV27 to TRBJ2-7; D gene ambiguous. Germline V CDR1 and CDR2: MNHEY, SMNVEV (reference sequence). This CDR3 spans 13 amino acids. Deletions cut 1 base from V and 0 bases from J, with 4 bases between.